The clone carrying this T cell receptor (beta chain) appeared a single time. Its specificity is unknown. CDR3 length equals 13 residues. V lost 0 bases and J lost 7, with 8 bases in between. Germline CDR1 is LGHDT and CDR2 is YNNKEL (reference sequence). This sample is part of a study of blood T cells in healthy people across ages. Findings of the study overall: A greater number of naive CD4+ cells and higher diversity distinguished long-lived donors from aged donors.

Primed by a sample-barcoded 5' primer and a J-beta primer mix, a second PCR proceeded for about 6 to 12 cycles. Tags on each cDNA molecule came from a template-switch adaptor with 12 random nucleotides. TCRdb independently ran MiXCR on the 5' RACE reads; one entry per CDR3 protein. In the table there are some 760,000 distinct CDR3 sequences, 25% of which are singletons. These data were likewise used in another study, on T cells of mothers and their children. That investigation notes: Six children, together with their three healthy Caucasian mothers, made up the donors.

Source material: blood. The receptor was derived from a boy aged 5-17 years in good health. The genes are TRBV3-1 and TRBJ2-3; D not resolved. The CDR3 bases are TGTGCCAGCAGCCAAGATTTTGGGAATACGCAGTATTTT. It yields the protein CASSQDFGNTQYF.